Below are 4 T cell receptor beta chains sequenced from a single sample in a study of blood T cell repertoires in COVID-19. Sequenced by immunoSEQ multiplex PCR; TCRdb stores in-frame clones only, minus some. The repertoire has 200,000 or so clones, 70% to 90% of them found once; the top ten carry roughly 2.3%. Sequences were obtained from PBMCs or T cells enriched from blood (not recorded which). These receptors were collected from a woman in her forties with acute COVID-19.

This clone came up once. The gene calls are TRBV4-1 and TRBJ2-5; 15 bases agree with TRBD2. V dropped 3 bases and J dropped 2; count of bases not matched to a gene: 4. The CDR3 spans 17 residues. Germline V gene data show CDR1 as MGHRA and CDR2 as YSYEKL. The CDR3 DNA reads as TGCGCCAGCAGCCAGGCCGGGACTAGCGGGAGGCAAGAGACCCAGTACTTC. Amino acids: CASSQAGTSGRQETQYF.

This clone was recorded once. This chain joins TRBV3-1 (or the pseudogene TRBV3-2) and TRBJ2-5; no firm D call. The V gene's germline CDR1 is LGHDT and CDR2 YNNKEL (reference sequence). The CDR3 length is 14 residues. The V end lost 1 base, the J end lost 4 bases, and 10 bases lay between the germline ends. CDR3 amino acids: CASSQVWRIETQYF. CDR3 nucleotides: TGTGCCAGCAGCCAAGTTTGGAGAATAGAGACCCAGTACTTC.

This clone was observed a handful of times. This chain connects TRBV29-1 to TRBJ1-2; 7 positions agree with TRBD1. In germline, CDR1 is SQVTM, CDR2 ANQGSEA. This CDR3 comprises 13 residues. J was trimmed by 4 bases and V by 4 bases; bases with no gene match: 6. The CDR3 nucleotides read TGCAGCGTTGTAGGAGGGGGCTCCTATGGCTACACCTTC. It translates to CSVVGGGSYGYTF.

The V gene is TRBV5-6, the J gene TRBJ1-6, with 10 bases fitting TRBD1. Germline CDR1 is SGHDT and CDR2 is YYEEEE. V gave up 4 bases and J gave up 13 bases; unmatched junction bases: 14. CDR3 length: 16 residues. The CDR3 DNA sequence: TGTGCCAGCAGCAGGGACAGGGGCTCGCTAGATCACCCCCTCCACTTT. It translates to CASSRDRGSLDHPLHF.